The clone carrying this T cell receptor beta chain was detected only a few times. Antigen: not known. The data derive from a study of beta chain features in type 1 diabetes. Study results and caveats: Because the template was cDNA, high-expressing cells might be over-represented. VDJ junctions in type 1 diabetes patients carried more deletions and fewer insertions.

cDNA synthesis used the whole RNA isolate, giving expressed TCRB sequences. Produced via immunoSEQ multiplex PCR; TCRdb's table is partial and in-frame only. The sample consists of approximately 250,000 clones, over 8.5% of them appearing once. V was pared by 4 bases and J by 1 base, with 11 bases between. The length of the CDR3 is 13 residues. The germline V gene encodes CDR1 GTSNPN and CDR2 SVGIG (reference sequence). The source of this sequence is a woman aged 18-35 years in good health. Material for sequencing was naive CD4+ T cells from blood. The chain uses TRBV30 and TRBJ2-7; no firm D call. The CDR3 nucleotides are TGTGCCTGGACCGGAGTTGCTTCCTACGAGCAGTACTTC. This codes for CAWTGVASYEQYF.